The 9 T cell receptor beta chains below were found in one sample sequenced in a study of blood T cell repertoires in COVID-19. Using immunoSEQ multiplex PCR, the repertoire was profiled, and TCRdb retains in-frame clones only, with some absent. Of about 99,000 clones in the sample, about 91% were seen once. Sequencing was carried out using peripheral blood. The receptors were gathered from a human donor in a cohort sampled during active COVID-19.

The genes are TRBV5-1 and TRBJ2-7; weak D call: TRBD2 (6 bases). CDR1 SGHRS and CDR2 YFSETQ come from the germline V gene. The CDR3 contains 17 residues. The V end lost 0 bases, the J end lost 4 bases, and 20 bases lay between the germline ends. The CDR3 protein is CASSLGSLGGMGYEQYF. The CDR3 DNA reads as TGCGCCAGCAGCTTGGGCAGCCTGGGGGGAATGGGATACGAGCAGTACTTC.

The gene calls are TRBV19 and TRBJ1-5; the match to TRBD1 covers 12 bases. Germline V gives CDR1 LNHDA, CDR2 SQIVND (reference sequence). V lost 7 bases and J lost 3; bases outside the gene matches: 7. The CDR3 length is 16 residues. The CDR3 DNA reads TGTGCCAGTATAGCACGGGACAGGGGGCACAATCAGCCCCAGCATTTT. Its protein is CASIARDRGHNQPQHF.

This clone occurred a few times. J is TRBJ2-3 and V is TRBV5-4, with D maybe TRBD2 (6 bases). V was shortened by 4 bases and J by 6 bases, with 15 bases between the two germline ends. The CDR3 sequence is 14 residues long. CDR1 SGHNT and CDR2 YYREEE come from the germline V gene (reference sequence). Here the CDR3 reads CASSHLTAGDTQYF. The CDR3, as DNA: TGTGCCAGCAGCCATCTGACAGCGGGCGATACGCAGTATTTT.

This sequence joins TRBV2 and TRBJ2-7; possible D gene TRBD1, 5 bases. The germline V gene has CDR1 SNHLY and CDR2 FYNNEI. V was trimmed by 6 bases and J by 3 bases, leaving 6 bases between them. This CDR3 has 11 amino acids. The CDR3 DNA reads TGTGCCAGCAGGACAGTCTACGAGCAGTACTTC. Translating it yields CASRTVYEQYF.

The chain combines TRBV4-1 with TRBJ1-2; D may be TRBD1 (5 bases). The CDR3 loop spans 14 amino acids. Trimming removed 1 base from V and 4 bases from J, with 10 bases in between. Germline CDR1 and CDR2: MGHRA and YSYEKL. CDR3 coding DNA: TGCGCCAGCAGCCAAGTCGGGGGTGGCTATGGCTACACCTTC. Protein product: CASSQVGGGYGYTF.

The V and J genes are TRBV9 and TRBJ2-3; 14 nucleotides match TRBD2. V lost 0 bases, J lost 5 bases, and 8 bases stayed unmatched. Per the germline V gene, CDR1 is SGDLS and CDR2 is YYNGEE. This CDR3 comprises 18 residues. CDR3 in amino acids: CASSVGGGGLAGGDTQYF. The CDR3 DNA reads TGTGCCAGCAGCGTAGGAGGTGGTGGACTAGCGGGGGGAGATACGCAGTATTTT.

The chain combines TRBV28 with TRBJ2-3, with D possibly TRBD2 on 6 matching bases. CDR3 length: 19 residues. V was trimmed by 5 bases and J by 1 base, leaving 25 bases between them. The germline V gene encodes CDR1 MDHEN and CDR2 SYDVKM. The DNA of the CDR3 is TGTGCCAGCAGTACTTTTGAGGGATTTGGGACTCCTCGCACAGATACGCAGTATTTT. This encodes CASSTFEGFGTPRTDTQYF.

This chain uses TRBV5-1 with TRBJ2-1; 8 bases fit TRBD1. Germline CDR1 is SGHRS and CDR2 is YFSETQ. J gave up 2 bases and V 4 bases, and 5 bases lay outside the gene matches. The CDR3 loop spans 15 amino acids. The CDR3 sequence is CASSMGTGAYNEQFF. CDR3 DNA sequence: TGCGCCAGCAGCATGGGGACAGGAGCCTACAATGAGCAGTTCTTC.

The V gene is TRBV19, the J gene TRBJ1-1; 7 bases align to TRBD1. Germline V gene data show CDR1 as LNHDA and CDR2 as SQIVND (reference sequence). Trimming took 4 bases from V and 0 from J; bases not matched to a gene: 11. This CDR3 contains 17 residues. In nucleotides, the CDR3 is TGTGCCAGTAGTACCAGGACAGGAGATGTTATGAACACTGAAGCTTTCTTT. This codes for CASSTRTGDVMNTEAFF.